The next 9 T cell receptor beta chains were all read from a single sample in a study of T cell responses to AZD1222 COVID-19 vaccine. Sequencing was performed with immunoSEQ multiplex PCR; in TCRdb, only in-frame clones are kept and a portion is missing. The table lists some 150,000 clones, 92% of them singletons. Sequencing used peripheral blood, obtained on day 0 of MenACWY control vaccination. The receptors come from an adult in good health.

The chain joins TRBV19 to TRBJ1-2; 7 bases agree with TRBD1. Germline V gives CDR1 LNHDA, CDR2 SQIVND (reference sequence). The junction had 10 bases not matched to a gene; V was cut back by 10 bases and J by 8 bases. This CDR3 spans 12 amino acids. The chain's CDR3 is CATPTGDGGYTF. DNA of the CDR3: TGTGCCACCCCCACAGGGGACGGAGGCTACACCTTC.

The genes are TRBV6-2 or TRBV6-3 and TRBJ2-7; D is perhaps TRBD2 (5 bases). This CDR3 has 14 amino acids. The ends were cut back, 6 bases at V and 1 base at J, with 13 bases in the middle. CDR1 MNHEY and CDR2 SVGEGT come from the germline V gene. CDR3 DNA sequence: TGTGCCAGCAGCTCCCCGCCGGGGTCCTACGAGCAGTACTTC. Translation: CASSSPPGSYEQYF.

The CDR3 nucleotides are TGTGCCAGCAGCTTAGACAGGGGGCCCAACTATGGCTACACCTTC. It specifies CASSLDRGPNYGYTF. The V and J genes are TRBV7-6 and TRBJ1-2; the match to TRBD1 covers 9 bases. Germline CDR1 and CDR2: SGHVS and FNYEAQ. The junction had 2 bases not matched to a gene; V was cut back by 1 base and J by 2 bases. CDR3 size: 15 residues.

This clone appeared a few times. The chain uses TRBV10-1 and TRBJ2-1; D is ambiguous. Germline CDR1 reads WNHNN; CDR2 reads SYGVQD (reference sequence). The CDR3 covers 11 residues. The germline V and J ends were trimmed by 8 bases and 0 bases, with 2 bases remaining between them. CDR3 DNA sequence: TGCGCCAGCGGCTCCTACAATGAGCAGTTCTTC. Translating it yields CASGSYNEQFF.

This clone was seen a handful of times. The genes are TRBV28 and TRBJ2-6; a possible D gene is TRBD2 (6 bases). Germline V gene data show CDR1 as MDHEN and CDR2 as SYDVKM. V was cut by 3 bases and J by 4 bases, with 25 bases left in between. CDR3 length: 20 residues. DNA for the CDR3: TGTGCCAGCAGTTTTGGGGGGATAAGAACATATATATTGGGGGCCAACGTCCTGACTTTC. The encoded protein is CASSFGGIRTYILGANVLTF.

This sequence joins TRBV10-2 and TRBJ1-5; D perhaps matches TRBD1 (6 bases). The CDR3 has 14 residues. CDR1 is WSHSY and CDR2 is SAAADI in the germline V gene. V was cut by 7 bases and J by 3 bases, with 13 bases left in between. The DNA of the CDR3 is TGCGCCAGCACCAATACAGGGCTCAATCAGCCCCAGCATTTT. Amino acids: CASTNTGLNQPQHF.

The chain joins TRBV3-1 (or the pseudogene TRBV3-2) to TRBJ1-5; no clear D. The CDR3 contains 13 residues. CDR1 LGHDT and CDR2 YNNKEL come from the germline V gene (reference sequence). V lost 2 bases, J lost 7 bases, and 9 bases lay in between. CDR3 in DNA: TGTGCCAGCAGCCAAAGAGGGAGGCAGCCCCAGCATTTT. It codes for CASSQRGRQPQHF.

The chain is built from TRBV4-2 and TRBJ2-2; D gene unclear. V lost 1 base and J lost 1, with 4 bases in between. Germline V gene lookup returns CDR1 LGHNA and CDR2 YNFKEQ. CDR3 length: 14 residues. In DNA, the CDR3 is TGTGCCAGCAGCCAAGTAAGGAACACCGGGGAGCTGTTTTTT. The encoded protein is CASSQVRNTGELFF.

Notes on this clone: A read error may produce the germline difference seen at one junction end. The V and J genes are TRBV7-7 and TRBJ1-6; no clear D. The CDR3 extends over 15 amino acids. Germline-derived CDR1 and CDR2 are SSHAT and FNYEAQ (reference sequence). The CDR3 reads CASSLEIGDNSPLHF. As DNA, the CDR3 is TGTGCTAGCAGCTTAGAAATAGGAGATAATTCACCCCTCCACTTT.